This TCR beta chain came from a study of cytomegalovirus exposure and HLA in healthy donors. The CDR3 has 13 residues. Germline V gene lookup returns CDR1 SNHLY and CDR2 FYNNEI. With 6 bases clipped from V and 3 bases from J, the junction kept 4 bases outside the gene matches. Donors showed nominal health when sampled, although they likely had unrecorded immune exposures. Primers: 60 Vbeta forward and 13 Jbeta reverse. Libraries were prepared by immunoSEQ multiplex PCR; TCRdb keeps only in-frame clonotypes and omits some of them. The sample yields over 100,000 clones, approximately 70% seen once. This receptor was obtained from a man aged 25 to 45 in good health and CMV-seropositive. Sequenced: PBMCs. The chain carries TRBV2 and TRBJ1-2; 7 nucleotides align to TRBD1. CDR3 protein: CASRTGPDYGYTF. The DNA for the CDR3 is TGTGCCAGCAGGACAGGGCCCGACTATGGCTACACCTTC.